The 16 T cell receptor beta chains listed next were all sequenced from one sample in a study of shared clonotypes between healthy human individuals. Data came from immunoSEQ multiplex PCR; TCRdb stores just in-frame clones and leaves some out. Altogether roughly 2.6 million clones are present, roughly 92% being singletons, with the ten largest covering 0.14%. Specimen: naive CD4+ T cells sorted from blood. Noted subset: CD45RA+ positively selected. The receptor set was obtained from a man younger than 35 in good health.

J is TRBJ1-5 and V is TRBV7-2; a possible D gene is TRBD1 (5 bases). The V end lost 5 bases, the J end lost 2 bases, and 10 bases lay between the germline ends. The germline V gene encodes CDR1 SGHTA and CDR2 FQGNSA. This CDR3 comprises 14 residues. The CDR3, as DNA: TGTGCCAGCAGCCAAGGGGACGGCAATCAGCCCCAGCATTTT. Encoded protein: CASSQGDGNQPQHF.

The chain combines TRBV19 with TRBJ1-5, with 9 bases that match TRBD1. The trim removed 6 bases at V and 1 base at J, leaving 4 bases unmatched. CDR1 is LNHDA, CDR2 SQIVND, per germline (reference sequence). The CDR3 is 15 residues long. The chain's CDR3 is CASSGTGSSNQPQHF. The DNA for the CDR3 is TGTGCCAGTAGCGGGACAGGGTCGAGCAATCAGCCCCAGCATTTT. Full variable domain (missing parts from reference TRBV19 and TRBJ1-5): DGGITQSPKYLFRKEGQNVTLSCEQNLNHDAMYWYRQDPGQGLRLIYYSQIVNDFQKGDIAEGYSVSREKKESFPLTVTSAQKNPTAFYLCASSGTGSSNQPQHFGDGTRLSIL.

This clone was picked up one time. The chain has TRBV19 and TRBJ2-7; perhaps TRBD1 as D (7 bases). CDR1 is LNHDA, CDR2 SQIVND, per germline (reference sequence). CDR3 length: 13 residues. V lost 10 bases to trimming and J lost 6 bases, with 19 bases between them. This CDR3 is CATQGGYGGEQYF. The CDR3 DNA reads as TGTGCCACCCAGGGGGGTTACGGAGGCGAGCAGTACTTC.

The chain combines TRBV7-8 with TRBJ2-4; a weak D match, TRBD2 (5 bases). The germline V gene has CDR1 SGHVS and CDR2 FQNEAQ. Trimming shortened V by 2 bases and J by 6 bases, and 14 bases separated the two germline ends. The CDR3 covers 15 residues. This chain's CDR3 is CASSLSPQGGNIQYF. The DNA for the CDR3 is TGTGCCAGCAGCTTAAGCCCCCAAGGAGGAAACATTCAGTACTTC.

The CDR3 DNA reads TGTGCCAGCAGCTTAGGGGGGGGACAGGGGTCCTACGAGCAGTACTTC. This encodes CASSLGGGQGSYEQYF. The V and J genes are TRBV7-8 and TRBJ2-7; 10 bases are shared with TRBD1. V lost 1 base and J lost 1; bases outside the gene matches: 4. The CDR3 runs to 16 residues. Looked up from germline, CDR1 is SGHVS and CDR2 is FQNEAQ. The complete variable domain, with remaining parts taken from reference TRBV7-8 and TRBJ2-7, reads GAGVSQSPRYKVAKRGQDVALRCDPISGHVSLFWYQQALGQGPEFLTYFQNEAQLDKSGLPSDRFFAERPEGSVSTLKIQRTQQEDSAVYLCASSLGGGQGSYEQYFGPGTRLTVT.

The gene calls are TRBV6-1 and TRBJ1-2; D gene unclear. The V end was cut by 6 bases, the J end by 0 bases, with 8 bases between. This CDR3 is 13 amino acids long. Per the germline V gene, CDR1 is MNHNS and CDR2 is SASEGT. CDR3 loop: CASSPLSNYGYTF. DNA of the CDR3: TGTGCCAGCAGCCCCCTTTCTAACTATGGCTACACCTTC.

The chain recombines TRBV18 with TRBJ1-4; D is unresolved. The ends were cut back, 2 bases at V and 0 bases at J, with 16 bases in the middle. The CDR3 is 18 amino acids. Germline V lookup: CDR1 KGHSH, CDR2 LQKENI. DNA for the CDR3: TGTGCCAGCTCACCAAGTCTTACACTCCTAGCAACTAATGAAAAACTGTTTTTT. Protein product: CASSPSLTLLATNEKLFF.

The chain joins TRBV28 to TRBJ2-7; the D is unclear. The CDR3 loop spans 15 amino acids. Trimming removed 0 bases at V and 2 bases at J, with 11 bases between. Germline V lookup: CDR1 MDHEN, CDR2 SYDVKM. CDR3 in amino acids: CASSLWSGSAYEQYF. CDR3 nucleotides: TGTGCCAGCAGTTTATGGTCAGGTAGTGCCTACGAGCAGTACTTC.

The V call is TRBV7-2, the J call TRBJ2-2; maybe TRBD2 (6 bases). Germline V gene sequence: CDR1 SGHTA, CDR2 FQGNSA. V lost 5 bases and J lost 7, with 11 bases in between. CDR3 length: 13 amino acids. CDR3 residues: CASSVTSYGELFF. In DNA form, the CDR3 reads TGTGCCAGCAGCGTGACTAGTTACGGGGAGCTGTTTTTT.

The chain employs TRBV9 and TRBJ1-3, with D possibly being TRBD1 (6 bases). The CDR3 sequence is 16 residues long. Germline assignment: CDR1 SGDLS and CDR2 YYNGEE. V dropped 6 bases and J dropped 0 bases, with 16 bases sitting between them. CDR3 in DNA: TGTGCCAGCACCCCTCGGGAAGGGGGCTCTGGAAACACCATATATTTT. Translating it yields CASTPREGGSGNTIYF.

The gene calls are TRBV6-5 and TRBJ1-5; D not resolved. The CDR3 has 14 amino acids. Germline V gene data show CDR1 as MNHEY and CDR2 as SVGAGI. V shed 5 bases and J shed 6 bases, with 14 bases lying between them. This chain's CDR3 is CASSKTERGQPQHF. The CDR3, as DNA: TGTGCCAGCAGTAAAACAGAGCGGGGTCAGCCCCAGCATTTT.

The CDR3 coding sequence is TGTGCCACGGGGGAACTAGCCGAAGCTTTCTTT. Protein sequence: CATGELAEAFF. The chain joins TRBV10-3 to TRBJ1-1; D possibly corresponds to TRBD1 (5 bases). The V end was cut by 10 bases, the J end by 8 bases, with 14 bases between. The CDR3 is made up of 11 amino acids. In germline, CDR1 is ENHRY, CDR2 SYGVKD.

DNA of the CDR3: TGTGCCTCTGCGGGAAGCTCCTACGAGCAGTACTTC. Its protein product is CASAGSSYEQYF. The chain links TRBV30 to TRBJ2-7; the D gene is possibly TRBD2 (6 bases). Deletions cut 7 bases from V and 0 bases from J, with 10 bases between. Germline CDR1 GTSNPN, CDR2 SVGIG (reference sequence). The CDR3 runs to 12 residues. Full variable domain (outside the CDR3, taken from reference TRBV30 and TRBJ2-7): SQTIHQWPATLVQPVGSPLSLECTVEGTSNPNLYWYRQAAGRGLQLLFYSVGIGQISSEVPQNLSASRPQDRQFILSSKKLLLSDSGFYLCASAGSSYEQYFGPGTRLTVT.

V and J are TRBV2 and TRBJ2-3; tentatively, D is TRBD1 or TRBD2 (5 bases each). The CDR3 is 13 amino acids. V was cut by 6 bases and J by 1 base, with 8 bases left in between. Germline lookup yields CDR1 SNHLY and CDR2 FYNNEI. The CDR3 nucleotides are TGTGCCAGCAGGTTGGGGGGCACAGATACGCAGTATTTT. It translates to CASRLGGTDTQYF.

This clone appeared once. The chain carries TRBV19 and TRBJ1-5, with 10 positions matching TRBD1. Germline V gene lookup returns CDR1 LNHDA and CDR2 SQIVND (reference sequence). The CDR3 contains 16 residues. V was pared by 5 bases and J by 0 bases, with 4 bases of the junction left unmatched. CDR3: CASSPGQGHSNQPQHF. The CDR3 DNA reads TGTGCCAGTAGTCCGGGACAGGGGCATAGCAATCAGCCCCAGCATTTT.

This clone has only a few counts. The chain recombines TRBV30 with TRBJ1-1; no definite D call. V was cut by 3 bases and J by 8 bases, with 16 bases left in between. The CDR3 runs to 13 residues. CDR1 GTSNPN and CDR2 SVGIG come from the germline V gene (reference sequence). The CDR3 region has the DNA TGTGCCTGGAGGTCGGAGGGCGCCTCAGAAGCTTTCTTT. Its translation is CAWRSEGASEAFF.